These 10 T cell receptor beta chains were sequenced from one sample in a study of regulatory T cells in long-lasting Graves disease. This sample's time point: persistent/refractory GD, antithyroid drugs over 5 years with positive TRAb. Scientists built the TCR library using RNA that was extracted from PBMCs. The TCR beta library used iRepertoire HTBI primers with Arm-PCR amplification of CDR3. A single record per CDR3 protein comes from TCRdb applying MiXCR to the multiplex PCR reads. The sample comprises about 290,000 distinct CDR3 sequences, around 21% of which are singletons, and 56% rests with the top ten. The sequencing here drew on peripheral blood mononuclear cells (PBMCs), taken when the disease was refractory, from a patient treated with antithyroid drugs. The receptors come from a female donor with Graves disease.

This clonotype showed up many times. This rearrangement joins TRBV28 to TRBJ2-2; the match to TRBD1 covers 7 bases. Germline CDR1 reads MDHEN; CDR2 reads SYDVKM. The V gene end was trimmed by 1 base and the J gene end by 4 bases; junction bases not matched to a gene: 6. The CDR3 is made up of 16 amino acids. DNA of the CDR3: TGTGCCAGCAGTTTATTAGGGACAGATGCCACCGGGGAGCTGTTTTTT. Amino acid sequence: CASSLLGTDATGELFF.

V and J are TRBV20-1 and TRBJ1-2, with 8 bases identical to TRBD1. Germline V CDR1 and CDR2: DFQATT, SNEGSKA (reference sequence). After removal of 3 bases from V and 5 bases from J, the junction contained 5 bases not matched to a gene. The CDR3 is 13 amino acids. The CDR3 is CSARETGEYGYTF. DNA for the CDR3: TGCAGTGCTAGGGAGACAGGGGAGTATGGCTACACCTTC.

This chain joins TRBV7-3 and TRBJ1-1, with a tentative D call TRBD1 (5 bases). Trimming stripped 4 bases from V and 1 base from J, with 13 bases between. Germline values: CDR1 SGHTA, CDR2 FQGTGA. This CDR3 comprises 15 residues. CDR3 loop: CASSSNTGGNTEAFF. The CDR3, as DNA: TGTGCCAGCAGCTCTAATACGGGGGGGAACACTGAAGCTTTCTTT.

This clonotype was seen only a few times. This rearrangement joins TRBV6-1 to TRBJ2-4; D is possibly TRBD1 (6 bases). V was cut by 5 bases and J by 4 bases, with 12 bases left in between. This CDR3 is built from 14 residues. Looked up from germline, CDR1 is MNHNS and CDR2 is SASEGT. CDR3 amino acids: CASSHGDTKNIQYF. CDR3 bases: TGTGCCAGCAGTCATGGGGACACAAAAAACATTCAGTACTTC.

This clonotype was counted a few times. The chain employs TRBV6-2 or TRBV6-3 and TRBJ1-1; D remains unclear. Germline lookup yields CDR1 MNHEY and CDR2 SVGEGT. The CDR3 runs to 14 residues. The germline V and J ends were trimmed by 2 bases and 3 bases, with 10 bases remaining between them. DNA for the CDR3: TGTGCCAGCAGTTACCTCCCCAGGTACACTGAAGCTTTCTTT. Protein sequence: CASSYLPRYTEAFF.

This clonotype was recorded at least ten times. V is TRBV12-3 or TRBV12-4 and J is TRBJ2-7, with D unclear. The CDR3 has 15 amino acids. With 0 bases removed from V and 1 base from J, the gap between germline ends came to 10 bases. As DNA, the CDR3 is TGTGCCAGCAGTTTAGCGAGGTCTACATCCTACGAGCAGTACTTC. This sequence encodes CASSLARSTSYEQYF.

The V gene is TRBV5-1, the J gene TRBJ2-5; TRBD2 agrees at 8 bases. The CDR3 length is 16 residues. The V gene's germline CDR1 is SGHRS and CDR2 YFSETQ. The junction had 7 bases not matched to a gene; V was cut back by 2 bases and J by 1 base. The chain's CDR3 is CASSFGLADFQETQYF. For the CDR3, the DNA is TGCGCCAGCAGCTTCGGACTAGCAGACTTCCAAGAGACCCAGTACTTC.

This clonotype was observed a few times. The rearrangement uses TRBV4-3 and TRBJ2-2, with a tentative D call TRBD2 (6 bases). V shed 5 bases and J shed 3 bases, with 16 bases lying between them. The CDR3 covers 16 residues. Germline-derived CDR1 and CDR2 are LGHNA and YSLEER. CDR3 sequence reads: CASSWDSTPYTGELFF. CDR3 nucleotides: TGCGCCAGCAGCTGGGACTCCACGCCCTACACCGGGGAGCTGTTTTTT.

This chain links TRBV25-1 with TRBJ2-7; perhaps TRBD1 as D (6 bases). Germline V lookup: CDR1 MGHDK, CDR2 SYGVNS. Trimming left V 6 bases short and J 0 bases short, with 12 bases between. The CDR3 consists of 14 residues. This CDR3 is CASRGAGVSYEQYF. CDR3 sequence (DNA): TGTGCCAGCAGGGGAGCAGGGGTCTCCTACGAGCAGTACTTC.

This clonotype was detected many times. J is TRBJ2-1 and V is TRBV6-1; 7 bases fit TRBD1. Trimming removed 6 bases from V and 3 bases from J; junction bases left unmatched: 2. There are 13 residues in the CDR3. Germline lookup yields CDR1 MNHNS and CDR2 SASEGT. CDR3: CASSGDSYNEQFF. CDR3 nucleotides: TGTGCCAGCAGCGGGGACAGCTACAATGAGCAGTTCTTC.